The T cell receptor beta chain under discussion was sequenced for a study of T cell responses to AZD1222 COVID-19 vaccine. Study outcomes and limitations: Donors were mostly white British, more females; clonal diversity possibly underestimated. The study identified only six AZD1222 recipients as seropositive at baseline.

The germline CDR1 and CDR2 sequences are MNHEY and SVGEGT. V shed 4 bases, J shed 2 bases, and the junction held 4 bases outside the gene matches. CDR3 size: 17 residues. Worth noting for this clone: As yet, its antigen is unknown.

Measured with immunoSEQ multiplex PCR; TCRdb has only the in-frame clones, and not every one. Among 150,000 or so clones listed, over 85% were seen once. This clonotype was sampled from an adult in good health. Source: peripheral blood, taken on day 0 of AZD1222 vaccination. This chain connects TRBV6-2 or TRBV6-3 to TRBJ2-1; 14 bases line up with TRBD2. The CDR3 here is CASSSRTSGGTYNEQFF. CDR3 bases: TGTGCCAGCAGTTCCCGGACTAGCGGGGGGACCTACAATGAGCAGTTCTTC.